A selection of T cell receptor beta chains follows, all from one sample in a study of OX40 agonist ivuxolimab in advanced cancers. TCRdb's table, derived via immunoSEQ multiplex PCR, lists solely in-frame clones and lacks some. The sample includes about 38,000 clones, over 80% of them seen just once. Sequences were derived from CD4+ or CD8+ T cells sorted from blood, sampled in a trial of the OX40 agonist ivuxolimab. The receptors here all came from an adult with an advanced solid tumor such as melanoma, head and neck, liver or kidney cancer. CDR3s include the opening cysteine and the closing phenylalanine or tryptophan. Each record gives: clone size, D gene, V gene, J gene, CDR3 length, CDR3 DNA, CDR3 protein. A D gene is named only where the DNA matches it firmly. The size field is filled for only some rows; it gives once, few, many or a size class.

size: once; D: .; V: TRBV4-1; J: TRBJ2-2; length: 15; DNA: TGCGCCAGCAGCCAAGGTCCAGGGGCGAGCGGGGAGCTGTTTTTT; CDR3: CASSQGPGASGELFF
size: .; D: .; V: TRBV4-1; J: TRBJ1-1; length: 15; DNA: TGCGCCAGCAGCCAAGACTGGGAGGGGCCGGGTAGGGCTTTCTTT; CDR3: CASSQDWEGPGRAFF
size: .; D: .; V: TRBV18; J: TRBJ2-5; length: 15; DNA: TGTGCCAGCTCACATACAGGCCCGAAAGGGGAGACCCAGTACTTC; CDR3: CASSHTGPKGETQYF
size: once; D: TRBD1; V: TRBV6-5; J: TRBJ2-5; length: 13; DNA: TGTGCCAGCAGTCAGACAGGGCAAGAGACCCAGTACTTC; CDR3: CASSQTGQETQYF
size: .; D: TRBD1; V: TRBV7-9; J: TRBJ2-5; length: 14; DNA: TGTGCCAGCGGCCAGGACAGGGTAGGAGAGACCCAGTACTTC; CDR3: CASGQDRVGETQYF
size: .; D: .; V: TRBV7-8; J: TRBJ2-7; length: 15; DNA: TGTGCCAGCAGCTACGGACGGCCCGGAGTCTACGAGCAGTACTTC; CDR3: CASSYGRPGVYEQYF
size: .; D: .; V: TRBV7-9; J: TRBJ1-5; length: 13; DNA: TGTGCCAGCAGCTTATCAGGTAATCAGCCCCAGCATTTT; CDR3: CASSLSGNQPQHF
size: few; D: TRBD1; V: TRBV23-1; J: TRBJ1-2; length: 13; DNA: TGCGCCACCCCCAAGGGACAGGGGGGTGGCTACACCTTC; CDR3: CATPKGQGGGYTF
size: .; D: TRBD1; V: TRBV5-1; J: TRBJ1-2; length: 14; DNA: TGCGCCAGCAGCCCGGGACAGGCCAACTATGGCTACACCTTC; CDR3: CASSPGQANYGYTF
size: .; D: .; V: TRBV6-4; J: TRBJ1-3; length: 16; DNA: TGTGCCAGCAGTACGGGCCCCAGCGCCTCTGGAAACACCATATATTTT; CDR3: CASSTGPSASGNTIYF
size: once; D: .; V: TRBV2; J: TRBJ2-1; length: 13; DNA: TGTGCCAGCACTCTCGGACTTTTCAATGAGCAGTTCTTC; CDR3: CASTLGLFNEQFF
size: .; D: TRBD2; V: TRBV7-9; J: TRBJ2-2; length: 16; DNA: TGTGCCAGCAGCCCGGGCATTGGGGGGGACACCGGGGAGCTGTTTTTT; CDR3: CASSPGIGGDTGELFF
size: .; D: .; V: TRBV18; J: TRBJ2-6; length: 16; DNA: TGTGCCAGCTCACGTACAGCGTCCTCTGGGGCCAACGTCCTGACTTTC; CDR3: CASSRTASSGANVLTF
size: .; D: .; V: TRBV21-1; J: TRBJ1-2; length: 15; DNA: TGTGCCAGCAGCGAGAGGGACAGAAGGTTAGGGGGCTACACCTTC; CDR3: CASSERDRRLGGYTF
size: .; D: .; V: TRBV5-1; J: TRBJ1-4; length: 15; DNA: TGCGCCAGCAGCTTGCCGGAAACAACTAATGAAAAACTGTTTTTT; CDR3: CASSLPETTNEKLFF
size: .; D: .; V: TRBV7-8; J: TRBJ2-1; length: 16; DNA: TGTGCCAGCACCCAAATAGATTATGGTAGCCGCAATGAGCAGTTCTTC; CDR3: CASTQIDYGSRNEQFF
size: .; D: .; V: TRBV6-1; J: TRBJ2-3; length: 17; DNA: TGTGCCAGCAGTGATCGGTCAGGAGGGCTTAGCACAGATACGCAGTATTTT; CDR3: CASSDRSGGLSTDTQYF
size: .; D: TRBD1; V: TRBV27; J: TRBJ2-4; length: 17; DNA: TGTGCCAGCAGAGGGACAGGGTCCCTAGGAGCCAAAAACATTCAGTACTTC; CDR3: CASRGTGSLGAKNIQYF
size: .; D: .; V: TRBV4-2; J: TRBJ1-4; length: 14; DNA: TGTGCCAGCAGCCAAGAGGTGGCGGGGGAAAAACTGTTTTTT; CDR3: CASSQEVAGEKLFF
size: .; D: TRBD1; V: TRBV2; J: TRBJ1-2; length: 14; DNA: TGTGCCAGCAGTGTGACAGGGGGGAACTATGGCTACACCTTC; CDR3: CASSVTGGNYGYTF
size: .; D: .; V: TRBV19; J: TRBJ1-5; length: 13; DNA: TGTGCCAGTAGACTGGTCGGCTATCAGCCCCAGCATTTT; CDR3: CASRLVGYQPQHF
size: .; D: .; V: TRBV10-1; J: TRBJ1-1; length: 14; DNA: TGCGCCAGCAGTGCGATCGGTGGGCAAACTGAAGCTTTCTTT; CDR3: CASSAIGGQTEAFF
size: .; D: .; V: TRBV6-6; J: TRBJ1-5; length: 15; DNA: TGTGCCAGCAGTTCTCAAGGGGACACGCGTCAGCCCCAGCATTTT; CDR3: CASSSQGDTRQPQHF
size: .; D: TRBD1; V: TRBV19; J: TRBJ2-3; length: 14; DNA: TGTGCCAGTAGGGACAGGGGTACCACAGATACGCAGTATTTT; CDR3: CASRDRGTTDTQYF
size: once; D: TRBD1; V: TRBV19; J: TRBJ2-1; length: 16; DNA: TGTGCCAGTAGTATACCCCCGGGACAGGGGGTGGATGAGCAGTTCTTC; CDR3: CASSIPPGQGVDEQFF
size: .; D: .; V: TRBV5-1; J: TRBJ2-4; length: 14; DNA: TGCGCCAGCAGCTTGGGGAGTCGTGAAAACATTCAGTACTTC; CDR3: CASSLGSRENIQYF
size: .; D: TRBD1; V: TRBV7-3; J: TRBJ1-1; length: 17; DNA: TGTGCCAGCAGCTTAATGGGACAGGGGGCGCGGGACACTGAAGCTTTCTTT; CDR3: CASSLMGQGARDTEAFF
size: few; D: .; V: TRBV5-6; J: TRBJ1-3; length: 14; DNA: TGTGCCAGCAGCTTGTTTCAGGGAGGAAACACCATATATTTT; CDR3: CASSLFQGGNTIYF
size: .; D: .; V: TRBV6-4; J: TRBJ1-1; length: 14; DNA: TGTGCCAGCAGTGCTAGGGACGGTAGTCCCGTAGCTTTCTTT; CDR3: CASSARDGSPVAFF
size: .; D: .; V: TRBV5-1; J: TRBJ2-5; length: 13; DNA: TGCGCCAGCAGCAAACAGGGTGGGGAGACCCAGTACTTC; CDR3: CASSKQGGETQYF
size: .; D: .; V: TRBV5-4; J: TRBJ2-5; length: 15; DNA: TGTGCCAGCAGCCTACGTTCCACCCGACAAGAGACCCAGTACTTC; CDR3: CASSLRSTRQETQYF
size: .; D: .; V: TRBV28; J: TRBJ2-1; length: 13; DNA: TGTGCCAGCAGTTTGGGACTGAGCAATGAGCAGTTCTTC; CDR3: CASSLGLSNEQFF
size: .; D: TRBD2; V: TRBV7-3; J: TRBJ2-2; length: 16; DNA: TGTGCCAGCAACCTGCTCGGGGGGGTGAACACCGGGGAGCTGTTTTTT; CDR3: CASNLLGGVNTGELFF
size: .; D: .; V: TRBV7-3; J: TRBJ2-5; length: 13; DNA: TGTGCCAGCAGCCCTTCTTCGAGGGAGACCCAGTACTTC; CDR3: CASSPSSRETQYF
size: once; D: .; V: TRBV18; J: TRBJ2-1; length: 13; DNA: TGTGCCAGCTCACCACGGAAGGGGAATGAGCAGTTCTTC; CDR3: CASSPRKGNEQFF